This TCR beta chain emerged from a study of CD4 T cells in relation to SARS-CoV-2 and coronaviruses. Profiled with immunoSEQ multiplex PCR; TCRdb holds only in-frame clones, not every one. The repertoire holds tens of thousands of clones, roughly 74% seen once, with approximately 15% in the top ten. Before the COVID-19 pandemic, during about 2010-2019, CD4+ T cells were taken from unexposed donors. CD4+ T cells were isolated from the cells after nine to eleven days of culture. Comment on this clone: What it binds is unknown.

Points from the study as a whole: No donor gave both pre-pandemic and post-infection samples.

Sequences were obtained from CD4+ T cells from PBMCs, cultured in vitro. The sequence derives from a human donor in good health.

The CDR3 DNA reads TGTGCCAGTAGTATATTTGGCGACAGGGATGGGTTTCAGCCCCAGCATTTT. Its protein is CASSIFGDRDGFQPQHF. The chain combines TRBV19 with TRBJ1-5; 7 positions match TRBD1. J gave up 6 bases and V 2 bases, and 13 bases lay outside the gene matches. The CDR3 runs to 17 residues. Per germline, CDR1 LNHDA and CDR2 SQIVND (reference sequence).